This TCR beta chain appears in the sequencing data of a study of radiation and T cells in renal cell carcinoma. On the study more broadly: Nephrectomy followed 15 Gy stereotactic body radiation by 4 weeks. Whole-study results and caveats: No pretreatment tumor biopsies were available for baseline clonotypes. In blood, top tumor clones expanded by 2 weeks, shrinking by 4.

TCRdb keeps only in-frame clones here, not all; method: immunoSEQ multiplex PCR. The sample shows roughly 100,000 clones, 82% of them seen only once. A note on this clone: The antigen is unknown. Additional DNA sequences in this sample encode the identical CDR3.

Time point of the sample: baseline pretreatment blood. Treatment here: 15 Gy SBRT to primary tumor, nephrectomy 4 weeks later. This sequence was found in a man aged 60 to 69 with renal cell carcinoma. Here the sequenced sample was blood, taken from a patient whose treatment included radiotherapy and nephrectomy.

The DNA for the CDR3 is TGTGCCACCAGCAGAGACCTAGCTACAGATACGCAGTATTTT. The encoded protein is CATSRDLATDTQYF. The chain employs TRBV15 and TRBJ2-3, with D perhaps matching TRBD2 (5 bases). Trimming removed 0 bases from V and 3 bases from J, with 7 bases in between. The CDR3 runs 14 residues. Germline loops: CDR1 LNHNV, CDR2 YYDKDF (reference sequence).